These T cell receptor beta chains were read from a single sample in a study of control samples from healthy donors and cancer patients. The protocol was immunoSEQ multiplex PCR, while the TCRdb copy is restricted to in-frame clones and leaves out a portion. The sample lists around 28,000 clones, about 87% occurring once. Source material: PBMCs. The source is a woman between 35 and 50 years old with lung cancer. Both conserved end residues are part of each CDR3. Fields, in order: J gene, V gene, D gene, clone size, CDR3 DNA, CDR3 protein. A D gene is named only where the DNA matches it firmly. Clone size appears in some rows only: once, few, many, or a class for an expanded clone.

TRBJ2-5 TRBV30 . . TGTGCCTGGAGTGTGAAGCCGGGGGAGACCCAGTACTTC CAWSVKPGETQYF
TRBJ2-5 TRBV11-1 . . TGTGCCAGCAGCTTCTCCCGGGGGCGCGGGGAGACCCAGTACTTC CASSFSRGRGETQYF
TRBJ1-6 TRBV12-5 TRBD1 . TGTGCTAGTGGTAATACAGGGGCCTATAATTCACCCCTCCACTTT CASGNTGAYNSPLHF
TRBJ2-7 TRBV2 . . TGTGCCACCGGGGGTTGGGGGTCTACCTACGAGCAGTACTTC CATGGWGSTYEQYF
TRBJ1-2 TRBV4-3 . . TGCGCCAGCAGCCAGGCCCCGGGGGCTAGCTACACCTTC CASSQAPGASYTF
TRBJ1-2 TRBV12-3/TRBV12-4 . . TGTGCCAGCAGCCGAGACAGCTATGGCTACACCTTC CASSRDSYGYTF
TRBJ2-7 TRBV5-1 . . TGCGCCAGCAGCTCCCGGGACTTTTCCTACGAGCAGTACTTC CASSSRDFSYEQYF
TRBJ2-1 TRBV24-1 . . TGTGCCACCAGTGATCTTGACAGGACGTCCTACAATGAGCAGTTCTTC CATSDLDRTSYNEQFF
TRBJ2-5 TRBV9 . . TGTGCCAGCAGCGTAGCTCAGGGGGGTGGAGAGACCCAGTACTTC CASSVAQGGGETQYF
TRBJ2-3 TRBV6-4 TRBD2 . TGTGCCAGCAGTGACTCGGGGACTAGCGCTACAGATACGCAGTATTTT CASSDSGTSATDTQYF
TRBJ2-1 TRBV19 . . TGTGCCAGTAGTATGCAGCAAGGCTACAATGAGCAGTTCTTC CASSMQQGYNEQFF
TRBJ2-7 TRBV30 . . TGTGCCTGGAGTGTGGGTCAGGGCATCGTGTACGAGCAGTACTTC CAWSVGQGIVYEQYF
TRBJ2-3 TRBV24-1 . . TGTGCCACCCGGGACCCCACAGATACGCAGTATTTT CATRDPTDTQYF
TRBJ2-3 TRBV6-5 . once TGTGCCAGCAGTTACGTTGATAGGCAGTATTTT CASSYVDRQYF
TRBJ2-5 TRBV7-9 TRBD2 . TGTGCCAGCAGCCTTACCGGGGGGTACCAAGAGACCCAGTACTTC CASSLTGGYQETQYF
TRBJ2-1 TRBV18 TRBD2 . TGTGCCAGCTCACCACTAGCGGGGGGAACCAATGAGCAGTTCTTC CASSPLAGGTNEQFF
TRBJ2-5 TRBV12-3/TRBV12-4 TRBD1 few TGTGCCAGCAGCTTCCAGGGGGCGGAGACCCAGTACTTC CASSFQGAETQYF
TRBJ1-4 TRBV28 . . TGTGCCAGCAGTTTGTCTCAGGTCCTGACCAATGAAAAACTGTTTTTT CASSLSQVLTNEKLFF
TRBJ2-7 TRBV6-5 TRBD1 . TGTGCCAGCACACCACAGGGGACCTTCGCCGAGCAGTACTTC CASTPQGTFAEQYF
TRBJ2-6 TRBV29-1 . . TGCAGCGTTGACAATTCGGGGAACAGTGGGGCCAACGTCCTGACTTTC CSVDNSGNSGANVLTF
TRBJ2-5 TRBV2 . . TGTGCCAGCAGTAAGGAGACCCAGTACTTC CASSKETQYF
TRBJ1-5 TRBV6-6 . . TGTGCCAGCAGTAGAGACTATCAGCCCCAGCATTTT CASSRDYQPQHF
TRBJ1-2 TRBV29-1 . . TGCAGCGTTGAAGACCCCCTCAGAGGTGCAAACTATGGCTACACCTTC CSVEDPLRGANYGYTF
TRBJ1-2 TRBV11-2 . once TGTGCCAGCAGCGCCGACACCCATAACTATGGCTACACCTTC CASSADTHNYGYTF
TRBJ1-2 TRBV11-2 . . TGTGCCAGCAGCACCCAACAGGGAGTGGGCTACACCTTC CASSTQQGVGYTF
TRBJ2-2 TRBV7-2 . . TGTGCCAGCAGCACCATGTGGCGGGGAGACACCGGGGAGCTGTTTTTT CASSTMWRGDTGELFF
TRBJ2-1 TRBV21-1 . . TGTGCCAGCAGCAGGGGGCGGGACGCCAGCTCCTACAATGAGCAGTTCTTC CASSRGRDASSYNEQFF
TRBJ1-4 TRBV4-1 . . TGCGCCAGCAGCCAAGATGGGGGGACTAATGAAAAACTGTTTTTT CASSQDGGTNEKLFF
TRBJ1-1 TRBV10-3 . . TGTGCCATCAGTGACCCTACCAAGGGGAGGGGAAACACTGAAGCTTTCTTT CAISDPTKGRGNTEAFF
TRBJ1-2 TRBV24-1 TRBD1 . TGTGCCACCGGACAGGACAACTATGGCTACACCTTC CATGQDNYGYTF
TRBJ2-1 TRBV5-5 . . TGTGCCAGCAGCTTTAGGGGGAACAAAAACCATGAGCAGTTCTTC CASSFRGNKNHEQFF
TRBJ1-2 TRBV24-1 TRBD1 . TGTGCCACCAGCGAGGGACAGGGGGCCTATGGCTACACCTTC CATSEGQGAYGYTF
TRBJ1-6 TRBV19 TRBD1 . TGTGCCAGTAGGGATCGGACAGGGATCGGTAATTCACCCCTCCACTTT CASRDRTGIGNSPLHF
TRBJ1-5 TRBV12-3/TRBV12-4 . . TGTGCCAGCAGTTTAAATGGAAATCAGCCCCAGCATTTT CASSLNGNQPQHF
TRBJ2-2 TRBV4-1 TRBD2 . TGCGCCAGCAGCCAAGTCAGCGGGGGGGACACCGGGGAGCTGTTTTTT CASSQVSGGDTGELFF
TRBJ2-1 TRBV14 . . TGTGCCAGCAGCCAAGAAGGGCGGGTCCACCCTACCTACAATGAGCAGTTCTTC CASSQEGRVHPTYNEQFF
TRBJ2-1 TRBV3-1/TRBV3-2 TRBD2 . TGTGCCAGCAGCCCACCGACTAGCGGGGGGCCCCATGAGCAGTTCTTC CASSPPTSGGPHEQFF
TRBJ1-5 TRBV6-4 . . TGTGCCAGCAGAGGCCCGGGAGGACAGCCCCAGCATTTT CASRGPGGQPQHF
TRBJ1-1 TRBV29-1 . . TGCAGCGGTCTGCCGGGCCCGAACACTGAAGCTTTCTTT CSGLPGPNTEAFF
TRBJ1-1 TRBV20-1 . . TGCAGTGCGAGGGGGGGTACTGAAGCTTTCTTT CSARGGTEAFF
TRBJ1-2 TRBV11-2 TRBD1 . TGTGCCAGCAGCCCGCCGGGACAGGGGAACTATGGCTACACCTTC CASSPPGQGNYGYTF
TRBJ2-5 TRBV24-1 TRBD2 . TGTGCCACCAGTGATTTGAAGCGGGGAAACGAAGAGACCCAGTACTTC CATSDLKRGNEETQYF
TRBJ1-1 TRBV2 . . TGTGCCAGCAGTGACGACCCGGGGACTGAAGCTTTCTTT CASSDDPGTEAFF
TRBJ2-1 TRBV7-8 . . TGTGCCAGCAGCCCCCAGACTGCGTACAATGAGCAGTTCTTC CASSPQTAYNEQFF
TRBJ1-6 TRBV7-6 . . TGTGCCAGCAGCTTCGGGAACTTAGGCTCACCCCTCCACTTT CASSFGNLGSPLHF
TRBJ1-1 TRBV19 . few TGTGCCAGTAGTAGGGACCAGGTTAGGAACACTGAAGCTTTCTTT CASSRDQVRNTEAFF
TRBJ2-5 TRBV19 . . TGTGCCAGTAGCGAAGGGGAGACCCAGTACTTC CASSEGETQYF
TRBJ1-5 TRBV4-1 . . TGCGCCAGCAGCCAAGATACGCAGAGCGAGCCCCAGCATTTT CASSQDTQSEPQHF